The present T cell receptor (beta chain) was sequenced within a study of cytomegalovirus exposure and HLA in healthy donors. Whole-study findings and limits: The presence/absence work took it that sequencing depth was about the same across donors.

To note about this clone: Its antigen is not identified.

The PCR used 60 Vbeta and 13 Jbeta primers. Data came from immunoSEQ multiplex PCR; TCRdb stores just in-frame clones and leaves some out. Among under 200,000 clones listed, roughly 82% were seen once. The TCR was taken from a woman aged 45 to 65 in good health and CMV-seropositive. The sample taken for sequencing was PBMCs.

As DNA, the CDR3 is TGTGCCAGCAGCCCCTCACGGGCAACTAATGAAAAACTGTTTTTT. Translated: CASSPSRATNEKLFF. V is TRBV7-9 and J is TRBJ1-4; no clear D. Trimming left V 5 bases short and J 0 bases short, with 10 bases between. There are 15 residues in the CDR3. Per germline, CDR1 SEHNR and CDR2 FQNEAQ (reference sequence).